A single sample is the source of the 13 T cell receptor beta chains below, sequenced in a study of blood T cell repertoires in COVID-19. Repertoires were generated with immunoSEQ multiplex PCR, while TCRdb's copy carries only in-frame clones and drops some. The sample shows approximately 330,000 clones, roughly 89% of them seen only once. Source material: peripheral blood. These receptors were obtained from a man aged 25 to 45 with COVID-19, enrolled during active disease.

This clone was counted many times. The V and J genes are TRBV19 and TRBJ2-7, with 8 bases lining up with TRBD2. Trimming took 5 bases from V and 1 from J; bases not matched to a gene: 7. There are 15 residues in the CDR3. Per germline, CDR1 LNHDA and CDR2 SQIVND (reference sequence). The CDR3 coding sequence is TGTGCCAGTAGTCCGTCAGCGGGAGTGTCCTACGAGCAGTACTTC. Translated, it gives CASSPSAGVSYEQYF.

This sequence joins TRBV24-1 and TRBJ2-5; 8 bases are shared with TRBD1. V lost 3 bases to trimming and J lost 2 bases; unmatched junction nucleotides: 7. CDR3 length: 16 residues. CDR1 is KGHDR and CDR2 is SFDVKD in the germline V gene. The CDR3 here is CATSDRDRGLQETQYF. CDR3 bases: TGTGCCACCAGTGATAGAGACAGGGGCCTTCAAGAGACCCAGTACTTC.

This sequence joins TRBV7-2 and TRBJ1-2; no definite D call. This CDR3 spans 14 amino acids. Between the trimmed V and J ends, which lost 2 bases and 4 bases, there was a span of 11 bases. The germline CDR1 and CDR2 sequences are SGHTA and FQGNSA. CDR3 region: CASSLTERSYGYTF. The CDR3 region has the DNA TGTGCCAGCAGCTTAACGGAGAGGTCCTATGGCTACACCTTC.

The rearrangement uses TRBV9 and TRBJ1-5, with 8 bases identical to TRBD1. V gave up 2 bases and J gave up 7 bases; unmatched junction bases: 8. The CDR3 runs to 15 residues. Germline V lookup: CDR1 SGDLS, CDR2 YYNGEE. The CDR3: CASSVGRGLGQPQHF. The CDR3 DNA reads TGTGCCAGCAGCGTGGGCAGGGGGCTCGGGCAGCCCCAGCATTTT.

This chain joins TRBV15 and TRBJ2-7; 9 bases match TRBD1. Germline-derived CDR1 and CDR2 are LNHNV and YYDKDF (reference sequence). J lost 3 bases, V lost 1 base, and 10 bases had no gene match. CDR3 length: 17 amino acids. The CDR3 spells CATSRVRVVTGGYEQYF. DNA for the CDR3: TGTGCCACCAGCAGAGTCAGGGTCGTGACAGGGGGCTACGAGCAGTACTTC. Combining the CDR3 with reference TRBV15 and TRBJ2-7 gives the whole variable domain DAMVIQNPRYQVTQFGKPVTLSCSQTLNHNVMYWYQQKSSQAPKLLFHYYDKDFNNEADTPDNFQSRRPNTSFCFLDIRSPGLGDTAMYLCATSRVRVVTGGYEQYFGPGTRLTVT.

The rearrangement uses TRBV18 and TRBJ2-3, with D possibly TRBD1 on 6 matching bases. The germline gives CDR1 KGHSH, CDR2 LQKENI. This CDR3 has 16 amino acids. V was trimmed by 4 bases and J by 1 base, leaving 15 bases between them. The CDR3 spells CASSLQLAGGTDTQYF. The CDR3 DNA is TGTGCCAGCTCACTACAGCTAGCAGGGGGCACAGATACGCAGTATTTT.

The chain carries TRBV7-2 and TRBJ2-5, with D tentatively TRBD2 (6 bases). The CDR3 covers 16 residues. V lost 3 bases and J lost 6, with 20 bases in between. Germline CDR1 reads SGHTA; CDR2 reads FQGNSA. Written as DNA, the CDR3 is TGTGCCAGCAGCTTGGCAGGACTCGGGAGCAGGCAGACCCAGTACTTC. Its translation: CASSLAGLGSRQTQYF.

The chain couples TRBV5-6 to TRBJ2-7; 16 bases map to TRBD2. This CDR3 has 16 residues. The germline CDR1 and CDR2 sequences are SGHDT and YYEEEE. J was trimmed by 2 bases and V by 7 bases; bases with no gene match: 6. The CDR3 DNA sequence: TGTGCCAGCGCGGGACTAGCGGGAGGGCTGGCCTACGAGCAGTACTTC. This codes for CASAGLAGGLAYEQYF.

The V and J genes are TRBV6-2 or TRBV6-3 and TRBJ2-5; possible D gene TRBD1, 6 bases. V was shortened by 6 bases and J by 1 base, with 15 bases between the two germline ends. Germline values: CDR1 MNHEY, CDR2 SVGEGT. This CDR3 region has 15 residues. CDR3 DNA: TGTGCCAGCAGCCCCCCGGGACACCTCCAAGAGACCCAGTACTTC. This codes for CASSPPGHLQETQYF.

This rearrangement joins TRBV5-8 to TRBJ1-2; perhaps TRBD1 as D (5 bases). The CDR3 loop spans 13 amino acids. Germline V gives CDR1 SGHTS, CDR2 YDEGEE. The germline V and J ends were trimmed by 6 bases and 1 base, with 10 bases remaining between them. CDR3 residues: CASIYRSNYGYTF. As DNA, the CDR3 is TGTGCCAGCATCTACAGGAGTAACTATGGCTACACCTTC.

The chain uses TRBV7-9 and TRBJ2-1; 13 nucleotides match TRBD2. The V segment lost 3 bases and the J segment 5 bases; nucleotides outside the gene matches: 4. This CDR3 region has 16 residues. Germline V gene lookup returns CDR1 SEHNR and CDR2 FQNEAQ (reference sequence). CDR3 in amino acids: CASSFSGTSGNNEQFF. The CDR3 DNA reads TGTGCCAGCAGCTTTTCAGGGACTAGCGGGAACAATGAGCAGTTCTTC.

The chain joins TRBV9 to TRBJ2-3; TRBD1 agrees at 11 bases. The CDR3 consists of 16 residues. J was trimmed by 6 bases and V by 0 bases; bases with no gene match: 6. The germline V gene has CDR1 SGDLS and CDR2 YYNGEE. Here the CDR3 DNA reads TGTGCCAGCAGCGTAGCCGGACAGGGGGCCGGGGATACGCAGTATTTT. Its translation is CASSVAGQGAGDTQYF.

This chain uses TRBV11-2 with TRBJ1-2; a weak D match, TRBD1 (6 bases). Trimming pared 4 bases from V and 8 bases from J, leaving 17 bases between. This CDR3 has 14 residues. Germline CDR1 reads SGHAT; CDR2 reads FQNNGV. CDR3 nucleotide sequence: TGTGCCAGCAGCTCTAGGACAGAAAGGTGGGGCTACACCTTC. It yields the protein CASSSRTERWGYTF.